Each of the 20 T cell receptor beta chains below was sequenced from the same sample in a study of shared clonotypes between healthy human individuals. TCRdb keeps only in-frame clones here, not all; method: immunoSEQ multiplex PCR. The data contain hundreds of thousands of clones, approximately 96% of them seen just once; the ten biggest clones take up more than 0.085%. Naivety among CD8 cells was defined by CD45RO negativity and positive CCR7 selection, thereby excluding terminally differentiated effector memory CD45RA+ cells. The sample comprised naive CD8+ T cells sorted from blood. Receptor source: a woman between 25 and 40 years old in good health.

The chain uses TRBV28 and TRBJ2-1; 7 nucleotides agree with TRBD2. Germline V gene data show CDR1 as MDHEN and CDR2 as SYDVKM. J was trimmed by 2 bases and V by 8 bases; bases with no gene match: 9. The CDR3 is 15 amino acids. The DNA for the CDR3 is TGTGCCAGCTTAACCCTAGCGGAGGCCTACAATGAGCAGTTCTTC. Protein sequence: CASLTLAEAYNEQFF.

The chain's CDR3 is CASSFRSDNEQFF. The CDR3 DNA sequence: TGTGCCAGCAGCTTTCGATCGGACAATGAGCAGTTCTTC. This chain connects TRBV11-3 to TRBJ2-1; D is unresolved. The CDR3 loop spans 13 amino acids. In germline, CDR1 is SGHNT, CDR2 YENEEA. The V end was cut by 3 bases, the J end by 5 bases, with 8 bases between.

As for this clone: Other DNA sequences in this specimen translate into the identical CDR3. This chain uses TRBV27 with TRBJ1-5; D is undetermined. Per the germline V gene, CDR1 is MNHEY and CDR2 is SMNVEV (reference sequence). The CDR3 covers 14 residues. Between the trimmed V and J ends, which lost 3 bases and 4 bases, there was a span of 10 bases. This CDR3 reads CASSLGLGNQPQHF. CDR3 nucleotide sequence: TGTGCCAGCAGTTTGGGCCTCGGGAATCAGCCCCAGCATTTT.

V and J are TRBV7-9 and TRBJ2-7, with 7 bases matching TRBD1. The length of the CDR3 is 13 residues. J was trimmed by 0 bases and V by 5 bases; bases with no gene match: 1. CDR1 is SEHNR and CDR2 is FQNEAQ in the germline V gene (reference sequence). CDR3 bases: TGTGCCAGCAGCGCAGGGGGCTCCTACGAGCAGTACTTC. Translation gives CASSAGGSYEQYF.

The chain is built from TRBV5-6 and TRBJ2-3; perhaps TRBD1 as D (5 bases). Germline CDR1 and CDR2: SGHDT and YYEEEE. The CDR3 spans 15 residues. Trimming shortened V by 5 bases and J by 3 bases, and 16 bases separated the two germline ends. CDR3 region: CASRIEGASTDTQYF. DNA of the CDR3: TGTGCCAGCAGAATCGAAGGGGCCTCAACAGATACGCAGTATTTT. The complete variable domain, with remaining parts taken from reference TRBV5-6 and TRBJ2-3, reads DAGVTQSPTHLIKTRGQQVTLRCSPKSGHDTVSWYQQALGQGPQFIFQYYEEEERQRGNFPDRFSGHQFPNYSSELNVNALLLGDSALYLCASRIEGASTDTQYFGPGTRLTVL.

Comments on this clone: Other DNA sequences of this sample code for an identical CDR3. The V gene is TRBV27, the J gene TRBJ1-1; D not certain. The V gene's germline CDR1 is MNHEY and CDR2 SMNVEV (reference sequence). CDR3 length equals 13 residues. Between the trimmed V and J ends, which lost 2 bases and 1 base, there was a span of 5 bases. The CDR3 DNA is TGTGCCAGCAGTTTAAGCAGGAACACTGAAGCTTTCTTT. This encodes CASSLSRNTEAFF.

A note on this clone: The sample has other DNA sequences that encode this CDR3 too. This chain connects TRBV7-2 to TRBJ2-2, with D possibly being TRBD2 (6 bases). The CDR3 has 14 amino acids. The germline V and J ends were trimmed by 5 bases and 3 bases, with 10 bases remaining between them. The germline CDR1 and CDR2 sequences are SGHTA and FQGNSA. The CDR3 DNA follows: TGTGCCAGCAGCCCGGGACTTTACACCGGGGAGCTGTTTTTT. It yields the protein CASSPGLYTGELFF.

The chain carries TRBV6-6 and TRBJ2-3; D may correspond to TRBD1 or TRBD2 (5 bases each). The germline gives CDR1 MNHNY, CDR2 SVGAGI (reference sequence). With 2 bases removed from V and 0 bases from J, the gap between germline ends came to 12 bases. This CDR3 has 16 residues. The CDR3 sequence: CASSYPRDGSTDTQYF. The CDR3, as DNA: TGTGCCAGCAGTTACCCCCGGGACGGAAGCACAGATACGCAGTATTTT.

V is TRBV11-2 and J is TRBJ2-7; D not resolved. Germline V gene data show CDR1 as SGHAT and CDR2 as FQNNGV. The CDR3 consists of 15 residues. With 0 bases removed from V and 3 bases from J, the gap between germline ends came to 12 bases. CDR3 nucleotide sequence: TGTGCCAGCAGCTTAGAGGCTAGACAAGACTACGAGCAGTACTTC. Amino acids: CASSLEARQDYEQYF.

For this clone: The same CDR3 arises from other DNA sequences in this sample as well. The V gene is TRBV5-6, the J gene TRBJ2-7; maybe TRBD1 (5 bases). Germline V gene lookup returns CDR1 SGHDT and CDR2 YYEEEE. This CDR3 is built from 12 residues. Trimming pared 0 bases from V and 6 bases from J, leaving 7 bases between. CDR3 DNA: TGTGCCAGCAGCTTGGTAAGGGGCGAGCAGTACTTC. Its protein product is CASSLVRGEQYF. Variable domain in full (rest from reference TRBV5-6 and TRBJ2-7): DAGVTQSPTHLIKTRGQQVTLRCSPKSGHDTVSWYQQALGQGPQFIFQYYEEEERQRGNFPDRFSGHQFPNYSSELNVNALLLGDSALYLCASSLVRGEQYFGPGTRLTVT.

The chain is built from TRBV27 and TRBJ2-7, with D possibly being TRBD1 (5 bases). Trimming removed 3 bases at V and 4 bases at J, with 10 bases between. CDR1 is MNHEY, CDR2 SMNVEV, per germline (reference sequence). The CDR3 spans 13 residues. For the CDR3, the DNA is TGTGCCAGCAGTTTTTCCAGGGCGTACGAGCAGTACTTC. Encoded protein: CASSFSRAYEQYF.

The rearrangement links TRBV12-5 to TRBJ2-1, with TRBD1 as a possible D gene (6 bases). V lost 4 bases and J lost 8, with 12 bases in between. CDR1 and CDR2 from the germline V gene are LGHNT and FRNRAP. CDR3 length equals 13 residues. The CDR3, as DNA: TGTGCTAGTGGTTCGAACAGGGACGATGAGCAGTTCTTC. It is translated as CASGSNRDDEQFF.

CDR3 amino acids: CASSVGTQSYEQYF. The DNA for the CDR3 is TGTGCCAGCAGCGTCGGGACGCAATCCTACGAGCAGTACTTC. The chain links TRBV27 to TRBJ2-7; the D gene could be TRBD1 or TRBD2 (5 bases each). Trimming took 6 bases from V and 1 from J, leaving 13 bases between them. This CDR3 is 14 amino acids long. Per the germline V gene, CDR1 is MNHEY and CDR2 is SMNVEV (reference sequence).

This chain uses TRBV7-2 with TRBJ1-1, with TRBD1 as a possible D gene (5 bases). This CDR3 is built from 13 residues. From germline, CDR1 is SGHTA and CDR2 FQGNSA. V lost 4 bases and J lost 5, with 11 bases in between. CDR3 nucleotide sequence: TGTGCCAGCAGCTCAGGGATCCTGACTGAAGCTTTCTTT. Translation gives CASSSGILTEAFF.

The chain recombines TRBV25-1 with TRBJ1-2; D might be TRBD1 (5 bases). The germline V and J ends were trimmed by 6 bases and 8 bases, with 16 bases remaining between them. The CDR3 has 13 amino acids. Germline CDR1 is MGHDK and CDR2 is SYGVNS. The DNA of the CDR3 is TGTGCCAGCAGAACCGGACTAACAGGCGGCTACACCTTC. Translated, it gives CASRTGLTGGYTF.

The CDR3 reads CASSPITGGSGNTIYF. DNA of the CDR3: TGTGCCAGCAGTCCAATTACAGGGGGCTCCGGAAACACCATATATTTT. V is TRBV28 and J is TRBJ1-3; TRBD1 aligns across 9 bases. Looked up from germline, CDR1 is MDHEN and CDR2 is SYDVKM. Trimming removed 5 bases from V and 4 bases from J; junction bases left unmatched: 9. The CDR3 totals 16 residues.

As to this clone: The same CDR3 arises from other DNA sequences in this sample as well. This chain connects TRBV28 to TRBJ2-1; 12 bases are shared with TRBD2. Germline V gives CDR1 MDHEN, CDR2 SYDVKM. V lost 2 bases, J lost 10 bases, and 3 bases stayed unmatched. The CDR3 is 14 amino acids. The CDR3 nucleotides are TGTGCCAGCAGTTTACTAGCGGGAGGGGGAGAGCAGTTCTTC. It specifies CASSLLAGGGEQFF.

The chain links TRBV7-9 to TRBJ2-2; 10 bases line up with TRBD1. J gave up 1 base and V 5 bases, and 7 bases lay outside the gene matches. The length of the CDR3 is 17 residues. From germline, CDR1 is SEHNR and CDR2 FQNEAQ (reference sequence). The CDR3 sequence is CASSHTTGGLNTGELFF. As DNA, the CDR3 is TGTGCCAGCAGCCACACGACAGGGGGCTTGAACACCGGGGAGCTGTTTTTT. The variable domain in full, completed from reference TRBV7-9 and TRBJ2-2, reads DTGVSQNPRHKITKRGQNVTFRCDPISEHNRLYWYRQTLGQGPEFLTYFQNEAQLEKSRLLSDRFSAERPKGSFSTLEIQRTEQGDSAMYLCASSHTTGGLNTGELFFGEGSRLTVL.

The J gene is TRBJ1-2, the V gene TRBV27; D is possibly TRBD1 (5 bases). CDR1 MNHEY and CDR2 SMNVEV come from the germline V gene (reference sequence). This CDR3 contains 14 residues. Trimming removed 5 bases at V and 4 bases at J, with 14 bases between. CDR3 bases: TGTGCCAGCAGTAGCGTCGGAAGGGGCTATGGCTACACCTTC. It specifies CASSSVGRGYGYTF.

The CDR3: CASSIGQGPGWEQYF. The CDR3 coding sequence is TGTGCCAGTAGTATAGGTCAGGGGCCCGGATGGGAGCAGTACTTC. The rearrangement joins TRBV19 to TRBJ2-7; D perhaps matches TRBD1 (6 bases). CDR1 is LNHDA and CDR2 is SQIVND in the germline V gene (reference sequence). This CDR3 region has 15 residues. The germline V and J ends were trimmed by 1 base and 7 bases, with 17 bases remaining between them. Full variable domain (rest looked up from reference TRBV19 and TRBJ2-7): DGGITQSPKYLFRKEGQNVTLSCEQNLNHDAMYWYRQDPGQGLRLIYYSQIVNDFQKGDIAEGYSVSREKKESFPLTVTSAQKNPTAFYLCASSIGQGPGWEQYFGPGTRLTVT.